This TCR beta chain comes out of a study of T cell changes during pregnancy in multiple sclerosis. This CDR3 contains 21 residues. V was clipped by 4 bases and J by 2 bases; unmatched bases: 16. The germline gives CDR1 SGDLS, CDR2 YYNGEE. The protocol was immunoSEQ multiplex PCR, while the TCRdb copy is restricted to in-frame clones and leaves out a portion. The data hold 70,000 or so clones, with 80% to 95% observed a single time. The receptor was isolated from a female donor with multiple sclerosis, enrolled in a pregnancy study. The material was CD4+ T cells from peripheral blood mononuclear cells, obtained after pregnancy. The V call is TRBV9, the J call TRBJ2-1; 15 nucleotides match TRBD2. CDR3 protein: CASSPGLAGGPSFPTYNEQFF. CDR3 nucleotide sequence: TGTGCCAGCAGCCCAGGACTAGCGGGAGGGCCGTCTTTCCCTACCTACAATGAGCAGTTCTTC.